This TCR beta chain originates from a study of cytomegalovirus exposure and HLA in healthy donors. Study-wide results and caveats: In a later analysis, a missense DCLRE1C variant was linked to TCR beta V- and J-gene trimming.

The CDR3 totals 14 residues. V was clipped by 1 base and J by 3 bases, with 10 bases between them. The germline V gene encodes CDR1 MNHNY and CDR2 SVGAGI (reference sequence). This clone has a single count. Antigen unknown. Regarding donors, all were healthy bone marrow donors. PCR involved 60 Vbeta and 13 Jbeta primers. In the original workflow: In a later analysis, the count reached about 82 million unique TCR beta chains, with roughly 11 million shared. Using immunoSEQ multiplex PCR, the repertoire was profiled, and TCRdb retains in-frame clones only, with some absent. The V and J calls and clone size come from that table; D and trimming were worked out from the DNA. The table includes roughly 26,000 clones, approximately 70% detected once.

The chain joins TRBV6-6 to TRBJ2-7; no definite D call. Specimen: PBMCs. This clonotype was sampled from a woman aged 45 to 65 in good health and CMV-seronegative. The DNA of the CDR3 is TGTGCCAGCAGTTACTTAAACAGTCTCTACGAGCAGTACTTC. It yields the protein CASSYLNSLYEQYF.